What follows is one T cell receptor (beta chain) and its context. Using immunoSEQ multiplex PCR, the repertoire was profiled, and TCRdb retains in-frame clones only, with some absent. The sample contains 100,000 or so clones, about 94% of which appear only once. The entry originates in a study of T cell changes during pregnancy in multiple sclerosis. This TCR derives from a female donor with multiple sclerosis, enrolled in a pregnancy study. Sequencing was performed on peripheral blood, taken before pregnancy.

The CDR3, as DNA: TGTGCCAGTACCTACAGGGAACGTCGCTATGAGCAGTTCTTC. It translates to CASTYRERRYEQFF. The rearrangement joins TRBV19 to TRBJ2-1; tentative D call: TRBD1 (6 bases). Per germline, CDR1 LNHDA and CDR2 SQIVND (reference sequence). CDR3 size: 14 residues. The germline V and J ends were trimmed by 7 bases and 8 bases, with 18 bases remaining between them.